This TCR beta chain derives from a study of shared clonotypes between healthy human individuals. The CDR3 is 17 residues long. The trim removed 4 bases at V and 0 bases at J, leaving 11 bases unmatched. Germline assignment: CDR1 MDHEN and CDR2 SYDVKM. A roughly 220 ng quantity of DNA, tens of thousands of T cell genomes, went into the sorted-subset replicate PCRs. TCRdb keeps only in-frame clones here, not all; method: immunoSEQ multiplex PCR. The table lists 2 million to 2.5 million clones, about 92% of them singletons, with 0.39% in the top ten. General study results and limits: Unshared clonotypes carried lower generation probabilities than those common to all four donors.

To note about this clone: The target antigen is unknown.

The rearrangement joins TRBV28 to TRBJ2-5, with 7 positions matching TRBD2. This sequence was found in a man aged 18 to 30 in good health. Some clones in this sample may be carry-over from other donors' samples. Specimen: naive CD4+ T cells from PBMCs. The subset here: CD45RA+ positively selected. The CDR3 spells CASSSPQGRGDQETQYF. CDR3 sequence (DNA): TGTGCCAGCAGTTCCCCCCAGGGCCGGGGGGACCAAGAGACCCAGTACTTC.